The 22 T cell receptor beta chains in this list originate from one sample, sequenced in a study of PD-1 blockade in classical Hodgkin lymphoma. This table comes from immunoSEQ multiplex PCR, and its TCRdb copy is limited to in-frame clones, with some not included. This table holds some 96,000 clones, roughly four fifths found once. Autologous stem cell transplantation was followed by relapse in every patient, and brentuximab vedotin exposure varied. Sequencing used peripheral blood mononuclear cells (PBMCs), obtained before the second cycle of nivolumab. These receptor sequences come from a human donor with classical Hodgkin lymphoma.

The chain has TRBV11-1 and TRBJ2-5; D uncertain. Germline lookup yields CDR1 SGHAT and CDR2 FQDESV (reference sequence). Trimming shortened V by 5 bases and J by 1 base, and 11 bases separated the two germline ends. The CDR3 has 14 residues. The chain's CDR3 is CASSTDRPQETQYF. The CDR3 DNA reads TGTGCCAGCAGCACCGACCGGCCCCAAGAGACCCAGTACTTC.

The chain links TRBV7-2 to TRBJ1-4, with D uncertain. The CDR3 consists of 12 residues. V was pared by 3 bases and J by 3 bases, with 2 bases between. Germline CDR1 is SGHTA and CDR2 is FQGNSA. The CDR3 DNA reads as TGTGCCAGCAGCTTTGCTAATGAAAAACTGTTTTTT. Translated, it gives CASSFANEKLFF.

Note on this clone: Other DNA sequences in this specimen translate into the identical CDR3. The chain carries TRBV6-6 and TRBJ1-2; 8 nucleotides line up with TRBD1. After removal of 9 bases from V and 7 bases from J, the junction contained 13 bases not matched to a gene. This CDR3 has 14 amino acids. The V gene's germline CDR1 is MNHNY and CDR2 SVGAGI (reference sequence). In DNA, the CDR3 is TGTGCCAGTAGTACCCCGGACAGGGCCACTGGCTACACCTTC. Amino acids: CASSTPDRATGYTF.

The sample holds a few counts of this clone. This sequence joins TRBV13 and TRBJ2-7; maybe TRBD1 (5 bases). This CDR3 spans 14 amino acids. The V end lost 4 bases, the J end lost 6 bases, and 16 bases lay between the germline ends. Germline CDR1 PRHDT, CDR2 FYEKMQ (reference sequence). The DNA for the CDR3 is TGTGCCAGCAGCTCGACAGCTACCCCCCCCGAGCAGTACTTC. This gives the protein CASSSTATPPEQYF.

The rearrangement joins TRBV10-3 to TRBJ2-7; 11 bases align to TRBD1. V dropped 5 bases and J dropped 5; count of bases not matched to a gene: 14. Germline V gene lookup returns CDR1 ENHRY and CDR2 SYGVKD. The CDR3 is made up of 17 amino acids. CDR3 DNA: TGTGCCATCAGTCCCTGGACAGGGGGCGAGGTCAAGGACGAGCAGTACTTC. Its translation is CAISPWTGGEVKDEQYF.

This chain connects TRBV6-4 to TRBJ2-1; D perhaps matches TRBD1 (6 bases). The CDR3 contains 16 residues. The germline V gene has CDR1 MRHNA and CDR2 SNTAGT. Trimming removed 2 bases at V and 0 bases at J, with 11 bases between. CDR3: CASSDLRGSSYNEQFF. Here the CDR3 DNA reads TGTGCCAGCAGTGACCTCAGGGGAAGCTCCTACAATGAGCAGTTCTTC.

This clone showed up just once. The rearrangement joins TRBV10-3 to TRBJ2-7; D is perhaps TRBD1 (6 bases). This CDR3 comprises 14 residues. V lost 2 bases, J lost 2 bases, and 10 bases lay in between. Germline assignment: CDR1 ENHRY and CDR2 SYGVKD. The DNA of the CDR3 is TGTGCCATCAGTGAGAAAGGGGGACCCTACGAGCAGTACTTC. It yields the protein CAISEKGGPYEQYF.

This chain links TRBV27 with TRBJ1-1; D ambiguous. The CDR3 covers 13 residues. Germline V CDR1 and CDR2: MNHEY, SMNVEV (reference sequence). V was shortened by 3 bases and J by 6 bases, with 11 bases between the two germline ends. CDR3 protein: CASSFGPRAEAFF. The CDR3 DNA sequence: TGTGCCAGCAGTTTCGGGCCCCGAGCTGAAGCTTTCTTT.

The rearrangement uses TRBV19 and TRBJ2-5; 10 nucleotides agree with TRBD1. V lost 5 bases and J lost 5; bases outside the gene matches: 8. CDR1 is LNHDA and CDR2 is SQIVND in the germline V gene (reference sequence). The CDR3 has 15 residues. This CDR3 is CASSVGQGWSETQYF. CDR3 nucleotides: TGTGCCAGTAGTGTGGGACAGGGGTGGTCGGAGACCCAGTACTTC.

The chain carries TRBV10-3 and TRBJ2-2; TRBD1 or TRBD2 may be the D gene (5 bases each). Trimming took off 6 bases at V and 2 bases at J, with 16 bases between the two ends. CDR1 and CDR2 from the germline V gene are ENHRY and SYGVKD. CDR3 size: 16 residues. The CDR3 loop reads CAISPGLGGNTGELFF. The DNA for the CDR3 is TGTGCCATCAGCCCGGGGCTTGGAGGAAACACCGGGGAGCTGTTTTTT.

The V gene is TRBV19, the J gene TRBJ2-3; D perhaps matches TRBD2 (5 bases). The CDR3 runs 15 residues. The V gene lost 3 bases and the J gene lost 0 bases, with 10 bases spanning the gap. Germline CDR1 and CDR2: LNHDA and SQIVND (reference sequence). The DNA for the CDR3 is TGTGCCAGTAGTATCATGGGAGTAAGCACAGATACGCAGTATTTT. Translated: CASSIMGVSTDTQYF.

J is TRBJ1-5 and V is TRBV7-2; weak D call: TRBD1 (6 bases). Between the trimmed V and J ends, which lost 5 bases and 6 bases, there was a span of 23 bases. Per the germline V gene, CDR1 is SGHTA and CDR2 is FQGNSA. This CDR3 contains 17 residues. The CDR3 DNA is TGTGCCAGCAGCCCAGGGGTGGGCCTCTGGGCGGCTCAGCCCCAGCATTTT. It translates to CASSPGVGLWAAQPQHF.

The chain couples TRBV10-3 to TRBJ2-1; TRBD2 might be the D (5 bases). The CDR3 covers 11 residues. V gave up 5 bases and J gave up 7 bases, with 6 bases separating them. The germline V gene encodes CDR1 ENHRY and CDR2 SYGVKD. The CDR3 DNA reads TGTGCCATCAGTCTAGCTAATGAGCAGTTCTTC. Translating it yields CAISLANEQFF.

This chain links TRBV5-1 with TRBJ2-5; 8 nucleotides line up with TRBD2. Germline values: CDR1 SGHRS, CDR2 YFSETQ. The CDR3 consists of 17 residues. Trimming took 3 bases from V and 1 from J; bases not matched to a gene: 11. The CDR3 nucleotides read TGCGCCAGCAGCTCGGGGAGAGGTAGCGGGGCCCAAGAGACCCAGTACTTC. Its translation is CASSSGRGSGAQETQYF.

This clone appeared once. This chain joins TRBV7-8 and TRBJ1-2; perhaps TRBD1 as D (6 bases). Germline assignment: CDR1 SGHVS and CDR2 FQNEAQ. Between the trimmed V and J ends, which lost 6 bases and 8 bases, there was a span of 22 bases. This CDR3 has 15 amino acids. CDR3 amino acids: CASSSDLNRADGYTF. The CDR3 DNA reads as TGTGCCAGCAGTTCGGACTTGAACAGGGCAGACGGCTACACCTTC.

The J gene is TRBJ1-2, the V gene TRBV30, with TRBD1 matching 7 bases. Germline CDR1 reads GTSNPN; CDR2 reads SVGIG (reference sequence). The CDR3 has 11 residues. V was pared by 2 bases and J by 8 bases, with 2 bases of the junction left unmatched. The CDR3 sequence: CAWSTGAGYTF. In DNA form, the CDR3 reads TGTGCCTGGAGTACAGGGGCGGGCTACACCTTC.

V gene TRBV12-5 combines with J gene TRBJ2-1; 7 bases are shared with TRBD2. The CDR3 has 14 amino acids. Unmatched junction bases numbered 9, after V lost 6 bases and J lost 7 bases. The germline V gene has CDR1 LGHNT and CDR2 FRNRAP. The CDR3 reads CASGQTSWANEQFF. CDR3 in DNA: TGTGCTAGTGGCCAGACTAGCTGGGCGAATGAGCAGTTCTTC. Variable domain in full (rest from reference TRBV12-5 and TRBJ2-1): DARVTQTPRHKVTEMGQEVTMRCQPILGHNTVFWYRQTMMQGLELLAYFRNRAPLDDSGMPKDRFSAEMPDATLATLKIQPSEPRDSAVYFCASGQTSWANEQFFGPGTRLTVL.

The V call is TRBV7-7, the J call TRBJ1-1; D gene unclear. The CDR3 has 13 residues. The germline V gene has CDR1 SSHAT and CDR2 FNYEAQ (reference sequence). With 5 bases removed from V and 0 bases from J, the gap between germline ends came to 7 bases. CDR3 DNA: TGTGCCAGCAGCCCTCAACTGAACACTGAAGCTTTCTTT. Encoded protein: CASSPQLNTEAFF.

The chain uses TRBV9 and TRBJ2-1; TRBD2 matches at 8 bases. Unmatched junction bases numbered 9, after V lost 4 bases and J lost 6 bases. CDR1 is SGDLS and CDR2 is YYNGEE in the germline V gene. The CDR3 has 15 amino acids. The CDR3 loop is CASSPSGGWGNEQFF. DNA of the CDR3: TGTGCCAGCAGCCCAAGCGGGGGATGGGGCAATGAGCAGTTCTTC.

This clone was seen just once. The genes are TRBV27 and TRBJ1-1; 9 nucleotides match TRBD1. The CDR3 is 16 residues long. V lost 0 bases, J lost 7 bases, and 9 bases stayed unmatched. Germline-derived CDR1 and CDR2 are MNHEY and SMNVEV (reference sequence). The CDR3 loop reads CASSLSIWDRDNEAFF. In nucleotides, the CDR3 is TGTGCCAGCAGTTTATCGATTTGGGACAGGGACAATGAAGCTTTCTTT.

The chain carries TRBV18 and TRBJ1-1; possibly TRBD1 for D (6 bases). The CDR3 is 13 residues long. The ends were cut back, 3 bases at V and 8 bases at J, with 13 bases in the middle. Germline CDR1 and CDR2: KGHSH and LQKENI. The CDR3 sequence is CASSPRGEVEAFF. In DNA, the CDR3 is TGTGCCAGCTCACCGAGGGGGGAAGTAGAAGCTTTCTTT.

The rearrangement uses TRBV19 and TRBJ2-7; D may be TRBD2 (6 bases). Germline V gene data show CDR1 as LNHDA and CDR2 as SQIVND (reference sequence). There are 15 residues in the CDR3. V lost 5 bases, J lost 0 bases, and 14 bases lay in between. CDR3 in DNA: TGTGCCAGTAGTCGTGACCGGGACTCCTCCTACGAGCAGTACTTC. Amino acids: CASSRDRDSSYEQYF.